This T cell receptor (beta chain) was documented in a study of T cells in Graves' hyperthyroidism and ophthalmopathy. The germline gives CDR1 SGHAT, CDR2 FQNNGV. Trimming took off 0 bases at V and 1 base at J, with 15 bases between the two ends. This CDR3 has 17 residues. Of note for this clonotype: Its antigen remains unknown.

Study-wide points: Through a model of 13 V-J features, ophthalmopathy was separated from stable hyperthyroidism.

It was RNA transcripts that yielded the amplified TCR beta CDR3 regions. RT-PCR in the first round (using the HTBI primer set) targeted the TCR CDR3. TCRdb reprocessed the multiplex PCR reads with MiXCR, giving one entry per CDR3 protein. Of around 350,000 distinct CDR3 sequences in the sample, roughly 14% were seen once. Among ophthalmopathy patients, the Clinical Activity Score reached at least 3, the NOSPECS grade reached at least 4, and duration remained under 3 months. Any patient presenting with uncontrolled infection, other autoimmune disease, pregnancy or lactation was left out. This rearrangement joins TRBV11-2 to TRBJ1-1, with D tentatively TRBD1 (5 bases). Sequencing input: blood. The sequence was obtained from a woman in her twenties or thirties with Graves' ophthalmopathy. CDR3 residues: CASSLDRGGGRNTEAFF. The CDR3 DNA sequence: TGTGCCAGCAGCTTAGATCGGGGGGGTGGGCGGAACACTGAAGCTTTCTTT. Full variable domain (missing parts from reference TRBV11-2 and TRBJ1-1): EAGVAQSPRYKIIEKRQSVAFWCNPISGHATLYWYQQILGQGPKLLIQFQNNGVVDDSQLPKDRFSAERLKGVDSTLKIQPAKLEDSAVYLCASSLDRGGGRNTEAFFGQGTRLTVV.